Below, 10 T cell receptor beta chains from the same sample are listed, as sequenced in a study of beta chain features in type 1 diabetes. All of the isolated RNA was reverse transcribed, so expressed TCRB transcripts were sequenced. The method was immunoSEQ multiplex PCR; TCRdb's version includes in-frame clones alone and lacks a portion of them. The sample shows 150,000 or so clones, around 50% of them seen only once. Sample: Tregs from blood. The receptors derive from a young man in good health.

The J gene is TRBJ1-1, the V gene TRBV5-1, with D tentatively TRBD1 (5 bases). This CDR3 has 15 amino acids. V lost 0 bases and J 3 bases, leaving 12 bases between the germline ends. CDR1 and CDR2 from the germline V gene are SGHRS and YFSETQ. As DNA, the CDR3 is TGCGCCAGCAGCTTGGATGGGGGAGGGGACACTGAAGCTTTCTTT. Translating gives CASSLDGGGDTEAFF.

A few counts support this clone. The chain employs TRBV4-2 and TRBJ1-3, with TRBD1 as a possible D gene (5 bases). V was shortened by 1 base and J by 0 bases, with 10 bases between the two germline ends. Germline V gives CDR1 LGHNA, CDR2 YNFKEQ. This CDR3 has 16 residues. The DNA of the CDR3 is TGTGCCAGCAGCCAAGTCGGGGGAGGCTCTGGAAACACCATATATTTT. Protein product: CASSQVGGGSGNTIYF.

This clone was seen a handful of times. This chain connects TRBV6-8 to TRBJ2-5; tentative D call: TRBD1 (5 bases). V lost 0 bases and J 5 bases, leaving 7 bases between the germline ends. Germline-derived CDR1 and CDR2 are MNHGY and SAAAGT. The CDR3 is 13 residues long. CDR3 DNA sequence: TGTGCCAGCAGTTACTCGCACAGGGAGACCCAGTACTTC. Protein: CASSYSHRETQYF.

J is TRBJ1-1 and V is TRBV19; no clear D gene. The CDR3 has 13 amino acids. Trimming left V 5 bases short and J 0 bases short, with 7 bases between. The germline V gene encodes CDR1 LNHDA and CDR2 SQIVND (reference sequence). The CDR3 coding sequence is TGTGCCAGTAGTTTTACTATGAACACTGAAGCTTTCTTT. Amino acid sequence: CASSFTMNTEAFF.

In its sample, this clone was seen a few times. The chain employs TRBV5-1 and TRBJ2-2, with a tentative D call TRBD1 (5 bases). V was pared by 0 bases and J by 0 bases, with 9 bases between. Germline V lookup: CDR1 SGHRS, CDR2 YFSETQ. The CDR3 is 16 residues long. CDR3 nucleotide sequence: TGCGCCAGCAGCTTGGATACAGGAGCGAACACCGGGGAGCTGTTTTTT. Translation gives CASSLDTGANTGELFF.

This clone was detected only a few times. The chain couples TRBV7-3 to TRBJ1-2, with TRBD1 matching over 7 bases. The germline gives CDR1 SGHTA, CDR2 FQGTGA. V shed 5 bases, J shed 2 bases, and the junction held 2 bases outside the gene matches. This CDR3 is 13 amino acids long. CDR3 coding DNA: TGTGCCAGCAGCCCGACAGGGAACTATGGCTACACCTTC. Translated: CASSPTGNYGYTF.

There are a few counts of this clone. The rearrangement links TRBV5-4 to TRBJ2-1, with unresolved D. This CDR3 has 13 amino acids. V lost 6 bases and J 4 bases, leaving 11 bases between the germline ends. The V gene's germline CDR1 is SGHNT and CDR2 YYREEE (reference sequence). The CDR3 is CASNPDFYNEQFF. CDR3 in DNA: TGTGCCAGCAACCCCGACTTTTACAATGAGCAGTTCTTC.

Only one count was recorded for this clone. As DNA, the CDR3 is TGTGCCAGCAATTGGGGATCGGGGAAGACCCAGTACTTC. Translating it yields CASNWGSGKTQYF. This rearrangement joins TRBV6-1 to TRBJ2-5, with D possibly being TRBD2 (5 bases). The length of the CDR3 is 13 residues. Germline V CDR1 and CDR2: MNHNS, SASEGT. V lost 7 bases to trimming and J lost 6 bases, with 15 bases between them.

This sequence joins TRBV18 and TRBJ2-3; D call uncertain. The CDR3 totals 13 residues. CDR1 is KGHSH, CDR2 LQKENI, per germline. V gave up 2 bases and J gave up 2 bases, with 5 bases separating them. CDR3 region: CASSPYITDTQYF. The CDR3 DNA reads as TGTGCCAGCTCACCATATATCACAGATACGCAGTATTTT.

In regard to this clone: In the same sample, other DNA sequences code for this CDR3. The V and J genes are TRBV5-4 and TRBJ2-2, with D tentatively TRBD1 (6 bases). Per the germline V gene, CDR1 is SGHNT and CDR2 is YYREEE (reference sequence). The CDR3 has 15 residues. Trimming cost V 4 bases and J 1 base, with 11 bases left between them. The CDR3 spells CASSLTGQNTGELFF. In nucleotides, the CDR3 is TGTGCCAGCAGCCTCACGGGACAGAACACCGGGGAGCTGTTTTTT.